One TCR beta chain is described in this entry. Which antigen it targets is not known. At one boundary the junction diverges from the germline segment, which might be a read error. Total RNA and DNA were co-extracted from around 20-30 mg of bulk tissue with the AllPrep DNA/RNA mini kit, without cell sorting. Between late 2015 and early 2016, 5 or 6 patients in China with histopathologically diagnosed primary liver carcinoma had their tumors surgically resected. Chronic HBV infection was present in the patients, and the patients were treatment-naive at sampling. Five spatially separated regions were sampled from each tumor: the superior, inferior, left-lateral and right-lateral poles, plus the tumor centre. Histological examination found more than 80% viable tumor cells in every tumor sample. Fresh tumor and adjacent tissue pieces were bisected; one half was stored in RNAlater at -80°C, the other sent for histology.

The data derive from a study of tumor-infiltrating lymphocytes in primary liver carcinoma (dated by TCRdb to about 2017). Describing the broader study: Of the five patients, three men and two women aged 30 to 69 years, four had hepatocellular carcinoma and one had combined HCC and intrahepatic cholangiocarcinoma. A total of roughly 35 specimens from 5 patients went through TCRbeta repertoire sequencing, namely 25 tumor regions, 5 adjacent noncancerous liver tissues and 5 peripheral blood samples. The study combined TCRbeta repertoire sequencing, expression microarrays and whole-exome sequencing across five regions of each liver tumor, with adjacent normal tissue and blood. The five patients had tumors staged T1-T3 N0M0, with maximum diameters ranging from roughly 4 to 10 cm. Roughly 3.5 to 7.5 million productive TCRbeta reads were obtained per sample, and no significant difference in read depth was found between tissue types. To link TCRbeta repertoire diversity with the local molecular phenotype, the 25 to 30 tumor region samples were profiled using Agilent mRNA microarrays. Technical replicate repertoires showed high reproducibility, with mean shared-clone rates around 0.9 and correlation coefficients above 0.98. Study-wide findings and limitations: Compared with blood, tumors had a significantly larger share of the repertoire taken up by the top 250 clones (p = 0.039). Pairs of tumor regions showed greater repertoire overlap (mean approximately 35%) than tumor-adjacent pairs (roughly 17%) or tumor-blood pairs (around 15%), which is consistent with antigen-driven expansion. Just about 8-25% of top clones turned up in all five regions of a tumor, which suggests spatial heterogeneity among tumor-infiltrating T cells. Only five patients were included in the study, and the authors note that the findings should be validated in a larger study. Since the samples were bulk and unsorted, there was no way to compare CD4+ and CD8+ T cell repertoires. Only the TCR beta chain was sequenced, which likely underestimates true repertoire diversity because unpaired alpha chains were not captured.

A constant-region primer and ProtoScript II reverse transcriptase were used to reverse-transcribe TCRbeta-specific cDNA from about 530 ng total RNA. Construction of the TCRbeta libraries relied on three nested rounds of multiplex PCR, following a slightly modified ARM-PCR procedure. The first two PCR rounds used multiplex TRBV1-TRBV30 forward primers with a Cbeta reverse primer, each for approximately 11 cycles. Sample barcodes and Illumina adapters were added in a final 25-cycle PCR using Deep VentR polymerase. Before sequencing, amplicons of 200-500 bp were purified from gel using a QIAquick gel extraction kit. An Illumina HiSeq 2500 was used to sequence the TCRbeta amplicons with 250-bp paired-end reads. The paper's processing steps were these. Trimmomatic v0.33 was used to quality-trim the reads, and FLASH v1.2.11 was used to merge paired reads so that full CDR3 sequences could be recovered. V, D and J germline segments were assigned to the rearranged TCRbeta sequences by MiGEC v1.2.1b. Clonotype statistics, along with Shannon-Wiener diversity indices, were calculated using VDJtools v1.0.0. Except for diversity analysis, only each sample's 250 most abundant clonotypes were used in subsequent analyses to reduce sampling bias. Starting from the raw public reads, TCRdb applied fastp trimming at Q25, assembled clones with MiXCR and retained in-frame beta chains. Every distinct CDR3 protein forms one entry, paired with its most common genes and DNA. TCRdb, rather than the study authors, made the V and J calls. The sample table shows about 54,000 distinct CDR3 sequences, and around 79% are seen once. The ten largest make up under 30% of the sample.

Taken from cysteine to phenylalanine, the CDR3 has 17 residues. Just CDR3 DNA is preserved here, 51 bases in frame from base 1. The germline V gene yields WSHSY for CDR1 and SAAADI for CDR2. The sample consisted of liver tumor tissue from sampling region 2. According to the study, the label for this sample's cell subset or site signals: tumor region T2, inferior pole. The V and J segments used are TRBV10-2 and TRBJ2-3; 9 bases in the middle match TRBD2. This sequence originates from a man aged 35 to 55 with primary liver carcinoma and hepatitis B virus infection. The CDR3 region has the sequence CASGEWISGRGADTQYF. The nucleotides are TGCGCCAGCGGTGAATGGATTAGCGGGAGAGGGGCGGATACGCAGTATTTT.